The source of this T cell receptor beta chain is a study of cytomegalovirus exposure and HLA in healthy donors. Whole-study context: Among around 170 million T cells, an earlier analysis found roughly 100 million unique TCR beta sequences. Study findings and constraints: A later analysis reportedly found fewer N-insertions in an Asian-associated ancestry cluster than the roughly 670-donor mean.

About this clone: Antigen specificity is unknown.

60 Vbeta and 13 Jbeta primers were used in PCR. Measured with immunoSEQ multiplex PCR; TCRdb has only the in-frame clones, and not every one. The profile shows approximately 150,000 clones, about 79% of them singletons. Healthy bone marrow donors made up the cohort. The sequence was obtained from a male donor in good health and CMV-seronegative. Sequencing input: PBMCs.

For the CDR3, the DNA is TGCGCCAGCAGCCAAGAGTCAGGGGCTGGGGCCAACGTCCTGACTTTC. Translating it yields CASSQESGAGANVLTF. The genes are TRBV4-3 and TRBJ2-6, with TRBD1 as a possible D gene (6 bases). The V gene's germline CDR1 is LGHNA and CDR2 YSLEER. The CDR3 is made up of 16 amino acids. V gave up 0 bases and J gave up 2 bases, with 8 bases separating them.